This T cell receptor beta chain derives from a study of blood T cell repertoires in COVID-19. Study-wide background: T cells, B-cell-depleted T cells, or PBMCs provided the cDNA or gDNA that served as material.

Profiling relied on immunoSEQ multiplex PCR, and the TCRdb table lists in-frame clones only, not all of them. The sample lists 210,000 or so clones, around 80% occurring once. The sequenced sample consisted of peripheral blood. This TCR was sampled from a woman older than 75 with active or convalescent COVID-19.

The CDR3 loop reads CASRIRGTSTDTQYF. CDR3 DNA: TGTGCCAGCAGAATCCGGGGGACTAGCACAGATACGCAGTATTTT. The chain employs TRBV7-9 and TRBJ2-3; D is perhaps TRBD2 (6 bases). This CDR3 has 15 amino acids. Looked up from germline, CDR1 is SEHNR and CDR2 is FQNEAQ (reference sequence). Between the trimmed V and J ends, which lost 6 bases and 0 bases, there was a span of 13 bases.